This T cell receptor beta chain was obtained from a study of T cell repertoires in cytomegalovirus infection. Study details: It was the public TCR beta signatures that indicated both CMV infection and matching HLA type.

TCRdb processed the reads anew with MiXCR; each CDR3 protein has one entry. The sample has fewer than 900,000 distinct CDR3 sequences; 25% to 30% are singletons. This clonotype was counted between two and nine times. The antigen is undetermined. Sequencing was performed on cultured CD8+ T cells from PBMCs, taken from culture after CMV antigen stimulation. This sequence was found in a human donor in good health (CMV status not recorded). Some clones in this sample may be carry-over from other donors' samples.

In DNA, the CDR3 is TGTGCCAGCAGCTTAGGTGCCGCGGTAGCGGGAGGGTCCACAGATACGCAGTATTTT. Its translation is CASSLGAAVAGGSTDTQYF. This chain joins TRBV7-6 and TRBJ2-3; 11 positions agree with TRBD2. V was pared by 1 base and J by 2 bases, with 11 bases of the junction left unmatched. The CDR3 totals 19 residues. CDR1 is SGHVS and CDR2 is FNYEAQ in the germline V gene.